A selection of T cell receptor beta chains follows, all from one sample in a study of vaccination effects on CD4 cells after COVID-19. Profiled with immunoSEQ multiplex PCR; TCRdb holds only in-frame clones, not every one. In the table there are tens of thousands of clones, 81% of which are singletons. For these receptors, no antigen is known. The sequences come from CD4+ T cells from PBMCs cultured with HCoV-229E spike peptides, collected before COVID-19 vaccination. These receptors were obtained from a human donor who received a COVID-19 vaccine. CDR3s include the opening cysteine and the closing phenylalanine or tryptophan. D genes are given only for firm matches. Size is stated for part of the rows, as once, few or many counts, or as a class when the clone is expanded.

size	length	J	V	D	CDR3	DNA
once	17	TRBJ1-2	TRBV5-6	.	CASSVLPGTRANYGYTF	TGTGCCAGCAGCGTACTCCCCGGGACGCGCGCTAACTATGGCTACACCTTC
.	15	TRBJ1-1	TRBV27	.	CASSLSGRVGTEAFF	TGTGCCAGCAGTTTATCGGGCAGGGTGGGCACTGAAGCTTTCTTT
.	14	TRBJ1-1	TRBV9	.	CASSKRRGNTEAFF	TGTGCCAGCAGCAAAAGGAGAGGGAACACTGAAGCTTTCTTT
.	13	TRBJ1-2	TRBV6-5	TRBD1	CASRRPGQDAYTF	TGTGCCAGCAGACGCCCGGGACAGGATGCCTACACCTTC
.	15	TRBJ1-3	TRBV18	.	CASSSGHNSGNTIYF	TGTGCCAGCTCATCCGGACACAACTCTGGAAACACCATATATTTT
.	13	TRBJ1-1	TRBV19	.	CASIGLWRTEAFF	TGTGCCAGTATCGGGTTGTGGAGGACTGAAGCTTTCTTT
once	16	TRBJ2-1	TRBV11-2	.	CASSRAGGLAYNEQFF	TGTGCCAGCAGCCGCGCCGGGGGACTGGCCTACAATGAGCAGTTCTTC
.	14	TRBJ1-5	TRBV4-2	.	CASSQDIEDRPQHF	TGTGCCAGCAGCCAAGACATTGAAGATCGGCCCCAGCATTTT
.	17	TRBJ1-4	TRBV2	TRBD1	CASKRTGGGRTNEKLFF	TGTGCCAGCAAAAGGACAGGGGGAGGAAGAACTAATGAAAAACTGTTTTTT
.	13	TRBJ1-2	TRBV19	TRBD1	CATLGQYNYGYTF	TGTGCCACCTTGGGACAGTACAACTATGGCTACACCTTC
.	15	TRBJ1-6	TRBV6-5	.	CASSTWGAYNSPLHF	TGTGCCAGCAGCACCTGGGGGGCCTATAATTCACCCCTCCACTTT
.	14	TRBJ1-2	TRBV6-1	.	CASSEVGDDYGYTF	TGTGCCAGCAGTGAAGTTGGCGACGACTATGGCTACACCTTC
.	13	TRBJ1-1	TRBV4-3	.	CASSHDLNTEAFF	TGCGCCAGCAGCCACGATTTGAACACTGAAGCTTTCTTT
.	17	TRBJ1-6	TRBV6-2/TRBV6-3	TRBD1	CASSYADNRGYNSPLHF	TGTGCCAGCAGTTACGCCGATAACAGGGGCTATAATTCACCCCTCCACTTT
.	14	TRBJ1-3	TRBV7-9	.	CASSRGDSGNTIYF	TGTGCCAGCAGCAGGGGAGACTCTGGAAACACCATATATTTT
.	14	TRBJ2-4	TRBV4-1	.	CASSQIRSGNIQYF	TGCGCCAGCAGCCAAATCCGGTCGGGAAACATTCAGTACTTC
.	15	TRBJ2-5	TRBV7-9	TRBD1	CASSLERTGQETQYF	TGTGCCAGCAGCTTAGAGAGGACAGGCCAAGAGACCCAGTACTTC
.	14	TRBJ2-1	TRBV6-5	TRBD1	CATRDRESYNEQFF	TGTGCCACCCGGGACAGGGAGTCCTACAATGAGCAGTTCTTC
.	14	TRBJ1-5	TRBV5-8	TRBD1	CASGTDYSNQPQHF	TGTGCCAGCGGGACAGACTATAGCAATCAGCCCCAGCATTTT
.	13	TRBJ1-2	TRBV2	.	CASSVETGAGYTF	TGTGCCAGCAGTGTTGAGACAGGCGCAGGCTACACCTTC
.	13	TRBJ2-5	TRBV6-5	TRBD1	CASRQGGQETQYF	TGTGCCAGCCGACAGGGTGGCCAAGAGACCCAGTACTTC
.	14	TRBJ2-1	TRBV6-1	.	CASSEAGRSNEQFF	TGTGCCAGCAGTGAAGCAGGACGGTCCAATGAGCAGTTCTTC
.	15	TRBJ1-5	TRBV6-1	.	CASSEIRTENQPQHF	TGTGCCAGCAGTGAAATACGGACAGAGAATCAGCCCCAGCATTTT
.	14	TRBJ2-3	TRBV27	.	CATSGTGITDTQYF	TGTGCCACCTCCGGGACTGGAATCACAGATACGCAGTATTTT
.	15	TRBJ2-3	TRBV6-5	.	CASSNSVRSTDTQYF	TGTGCCAGCAGCAACAGCGTACGTAGCACAGATACGCAGTATTTT
.	17	TRBJ1-1	TRBV6-4	.	CASTRPRAEPMNTEAFF	TGTGCCAGCACCCGACCAAGGGCAGAACCCATGAACACTGAAGCTTTCTTT
few	17	TRBJ2-3	TRBV5-4	TRBD2	CASSTGGQGRGTDTQYF	TGTGCCAGCAGCACGGGAGGGCAGGGGAGAGGCACAGATACGCAGTATTTT
few	16	TRBJ1-5	TRBV5-1	.	CASSLGEGFGSQPQHF	TGCGCCAGCAGCTTGGGCGAGGGTTTTGGTAGTCAGCCCCAGCATTTT
.	18	TRBJ1-5	TRBV5-1	TRBD1	CASSLRPGTVDSNQPQHF	TGCGCCAGCAGCTTACGTCCGGGGACAGTCGATAGCAATCAGCCCCAGCATTTT
.	15	TRBJ1-2	TRBV9	.	CASSVGTSSNYGYTF	TGTGCCAGCAGCGTCGGGACTTCGTCAAACTATGGCTACACCTTC
.	16	TRBJ2-3	TRBV29-1	TRBD1	CSVQDRGGPFTDTQYF	TGCAGCGTTCAAGACAGGGGGGGACCCTTCACAGATACGCAGTATTTT
.	15	TRBJ1-2	TRBV5-6	.	CASSLPPPWTNGYTF	TGTGCCAGCAGCTTGCCCCCCCCGTGGACAAATGGCTACACCTTC
.	15	TRBJ2-3	TRBV4-3	TRBD2	CASRRAGDPTDTQYF	TGCGCCAGCAGACGCGCGGGGGACCCCACAGATACGCAGTATTTT